Each of the 4 T cell receptor beta chains below was sequenced from the same sample in a study of control samples from healthy donors and cancer patients. The data were produced by immunoSEQ multiplex PCR, yet TCRdb's version contains in-frame clones alone and is incomplete. The data show over 75,000 clones, 85% seen once. Sequencing was done on a sample of blood. The receptor set was obtained from a young man in good health.

The rearrangement joins TRBV29-1 to TRBJ2-2; perhaps TRBD2 as D (6 bases). Looked up from germline, CDR1 is SQVTM and CDR2 is ANQGSEA. The CDR3 extends over 12 amino acids. Deletions cut 7 bases from V and 2 bases from J, with 8 bases between. The CDR3 loop reads CSGGLNTGELFF. The CDR3 DNA reads as TGCAGCGGGGGACTCAACACCGGGGAGCTGTTTTTT.

The CDR3 sequence is CASSHDRGNQPQHF. DNA for the CDR3: TGTGCCAGCAGCCACGACAGGGGCAATCAGCCCCAGCATTTT. The chain combines TRBV5-5 with TRBJ1-5; 7 nucleotides match TRBD1. The CDR3 runs 14 residues. CDR1 is SGHKS, CDR2 YYEKEE, per germline (reference sequence). V trimming: 4 bases; J trimming: 2 bases; junction bases outside the gene matches: 3.

The V call is TRBV12-3 or TRBV12-4, the J call TRBJ1-1; the D is unclear. There are 12 residues in the CDR3. V dropped 4 bases and J dropped 1 base, with 4 bases sitting between them. The CDR3 DNA reads TGTGCCAGCAGTTCGGGGAACACTGAAGCTTTCTTT. This sequence encodes CASSSGNTEAFF.

This sequence joins TRBV9 and TRBJ2-3; D is uncertain. The germline V gene has CDR1 SGDLS and CDR2 YYNGEE. CDR3 length: 15 amino acids. V lost 4 bases to trimming and J lost 0 bases, with 12 bases between them. DNA for the CDR3: TGTGCCAGCAGCACAGCTGGGCTTAGCACAGATACGCAGTATTTT. As protein: CASSTAGLSTDTQYF.